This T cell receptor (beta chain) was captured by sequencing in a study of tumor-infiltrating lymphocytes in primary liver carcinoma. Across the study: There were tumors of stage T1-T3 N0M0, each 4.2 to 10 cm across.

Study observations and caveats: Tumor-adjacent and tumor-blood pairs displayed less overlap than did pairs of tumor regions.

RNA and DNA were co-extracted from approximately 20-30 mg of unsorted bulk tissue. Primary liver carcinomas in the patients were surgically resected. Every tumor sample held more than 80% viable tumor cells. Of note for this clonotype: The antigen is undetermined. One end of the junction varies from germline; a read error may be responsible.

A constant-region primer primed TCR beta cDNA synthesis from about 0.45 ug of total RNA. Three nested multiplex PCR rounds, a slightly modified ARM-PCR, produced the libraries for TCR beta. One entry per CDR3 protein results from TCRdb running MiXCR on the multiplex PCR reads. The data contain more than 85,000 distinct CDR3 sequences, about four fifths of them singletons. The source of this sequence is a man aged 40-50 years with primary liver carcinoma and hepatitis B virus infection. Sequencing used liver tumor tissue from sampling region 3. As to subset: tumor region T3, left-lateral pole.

CDR3 coding DNA: TGTGACAGCAGCTTCGGGACAGTGTTGGGTGAAGCTTTCTTT. Translating it yields CDSSFGTVLGEAFF. V and J are TRBV11-2 and TRBJ1-1, with 7 bases aligning to TRBD1. The germline V gene encodes CDR1 SGHAT and CDR2 FQNNGV. The CDR3 consists of 14 residues.